The 13 T cell receptor beta chains in this list originate from one sample, sequenced in a study of T cell responses to AZD1222 COVID-19 vaccine. Method: immunoSEQ multiplex PCR; TCRdb's copy keeps in-frame clones and lacks some. In the table there are some 15,000 clones, about 87% of which are singletons. The material was peripheral blood, obtained 28 days after the second AZD1222 dose. All receptors derive from an adult who received the AZD1222 COVID-19 vaccine.

This clone was counted a single time. The gene calls are TRBV12-3 or TRBV12-4 and TRBJ2-3; unclear D gene. Trimming pared 1 base from V and 6 bases from J, leaving 2 bases between. CDR3 length: 11 amino acids. CDR3 nucleotide sequence: TGTGCCAGCAGTTTAGGGGATACGCAGTATTTT. Its translation: CASSLGDTQYF.

This clone was recorded once. The rearrangement joins TRBV19 to TRBJ2-3; 10 bases are a match to TRBD2. Germline V CDR1 and CDR2: LNHDA, SQIVND (reference sequence). The CDR3 is 16 amino acids. J lost 4 bases, V lost 4 bases, and 8 bases had no gene match. The CDR3 is CASSTVSGRASDTQYF. DNA of the CDR3: TGTGCCAGTAGTACCGTGAGCGGGAGGGCGTCAGATACGCAGTATTTT.

The chain joins TRBV15 to TRBJ1-2; 7 nucleotides match TRBD1. The ends lost 0 bases at V and 4 bases at J; junction bases unmatched: 2. The CDR3 has 14 residues. Per germline, CDR1 LNHNV and CDR2 YYDKDF (reference sequence). The CDR3 sequence is CATSRERGPYGYTF. In DNA form, the CDR3 reads TGTGCCACCAGCAGAGAAAGGGGGCCCTATGGCTACACCTTC.

This rearrangement joins TRBV11-3 to TRBJ2-1; D is perhaps TRBD1 or TRBD2 (5 bases each). The CDR3 sequence is 13 residues long. CDR1 is SGHNT and CDR2 is YENEEA in the germline V gene. The ends were cut back, 6 bases at V and 8 bases at J, with 14 bases in the middle. The CDR3 region is CASSGGGSHEQFF. Written as DNA, the CDR3 is TGTGCCAGCAGTGGGGGTGGGAGTCATGAGCAGTTCTTC.

The rearrangement links TRBV6-5 to TRBJ1-1, with 9 bases that match TRBD1. CDR1 is MNHEY and CDR2 is SVGAGI in the germline V gene. This CDR3 is built from 14 residues. Trimming cost V 6 bases and J 4 bases; bases outside gene matches: 6. The DNA of the CDR3 is TGTGCCAGCAGAGCCGGGACAGGGAGCACTGAAGCTTTCTTT. Translating it yields CASRAGTGSTEAFF.

The chain has TRBV3-1 (or the pseudogene TRBV3-2) and TRBJ2-3; tentatively, D is TRBD1 (7 bases). Trimming shortened V by 0 bases and J by 4 bases, and 14 bases separated the two germline ends. CDR1 is LGHDT, CDR2 YNNKEL, per germline (reference sequence). The CDR3 runs 16 residues. Here the CDR3 reads CASSQDRTRGADTQYF. CDR3 nucleotide sequence: TGTGCCAGCAGCCAAGACCGTACCAGGGGGGCAGATACGCAGTATTTT.

This sequence joins TRBV5-4 and TRBJ2-4, with D possibly TRBD2 on 5 matching bases. Germline CDR1 and CDR2: SGHNT and YYREEE (reference sequence). This CDR3 is built from 15 residues. V shed 4 bases and J shed 5 bases, with 16 bases lying between them. This CDR3 is CASSRSAGTENIQYF. CDR3 in DNA: TGTGCCAGCAGCCGTTCGGCGGGTACCGAAAACATTCAGTACTTC.

The chain couples TRBV24-1 to TRBJ1-4; TRBD1 might be the D (5 bases). The CDR3 consists of 16 residues. Germline CDR1 is KGHDR and CDR2 is SFDVKD. Deletions cut 4 bases from V and 7 bases from J, with 18 bases between. CDR3 nucleotides: TGTGCCACCAGTGAACCAAGAGTGGGGGGTACTGAAAAACTGTTTTTT. Amino acids: CATSEPRVGGTEKLFF.

The genes are TRBV6-5 and TRBJ1-2; 9 nucleotides match TRBD1. The V gene's germline CDR1 is MNHEY and CDR2 SVGAGI. The J segment lost 3 bases and the V segment lost 5 bases, leaving 4 bases of the junction unmatched. This CDR3 contains 14 residues. CDR3: CASSLTGGDYGYTF. As DNA, the CDR3 is TGTGCCAGCAGTCTGACAGGGGGGGACTATGGCTACACCTTC.

This chain uses TRBV7-2 with TRBJ2-5; 8 bases are a match to TRBD2. Germline V lookup: CDR1 SGHTA, CDR2 FQGNSA. Germline trimming cut 1 base from V and 1 base from J; bases unmatched to any gene: 2. This CDR3 spans 15 amino acids. This CDR3 reads CASSLGGGLQETQYF. CDR3 sequence (DNA): TGTGCCAGCAGCTTAGGCGGGGGGCTCCAAGAGACCCAGTACTTC. Together with reference TRBV7-2 and TRBJ2-5, the CDR3 gives the full variable domain: GAGVSQSPSNKVTEKGKDVELRCDPISGHTALYWYRQSLGQGLEFLIYFQGNSAPDKSGLPSDRFSAERTGGSVSTLTIQRTQQEDSAVYLCASSLGGGLQETQYFGPGTRLLVL.

CDR3 in amino acids: CASSWKGGEAFF. Written as DNA, the CDR3 is TGTGCCAGCAGCTGGAAGGGGGGTGAAGCTTTCTTT. The rearrangement links TRBV9 to TRBJ1-1, with D possibly matching TRBD1 (6 bases). V was pared by 4 bases and J by 7 bases, with 11 bases between. The V gene's germline CDR1 is SGDLS and CDR2 YYNGEE. CDR3 size: 12 residues.

V is TRBV7-9 and J is TRBJ2-7, with 7 bases aligning to TRBD1. The V segment lost 5 bases and the J segment 4 bases; nucleotides outside the gene matches: 8. Per the germline V gene, CDR1 is SEHNR and CDR2 is FQNEAQ (reference sequence). The CDR3 sequence is 14 residues long. CDR3 in DNA: TGTGCCAGCAGCCCTACGGGACAGCTATACGAGCAGTACTTC. Its protein product is CASSPTGQLYEQYF.

The chain recombines TRBV3-1 (or the pseudogene TRBV3-2) with TRBJ2-1; 10 positions agree with TRBD2. V shed 4 bases, J shed 0 bases, and the junction held 3 bases outside the gene matches. Germline CDR1 is LGHDT and CDR2 is YNNKEL (reference sequence). CDR3 length: 16 amino acids. CDR3 region: CASSPLAGDSYNEQFF. The CDR3 region has the DNA TGTGCCAGCAGCCCTCTAGCGGGGGACTCCTACAATGAGCAGTTCTTC.